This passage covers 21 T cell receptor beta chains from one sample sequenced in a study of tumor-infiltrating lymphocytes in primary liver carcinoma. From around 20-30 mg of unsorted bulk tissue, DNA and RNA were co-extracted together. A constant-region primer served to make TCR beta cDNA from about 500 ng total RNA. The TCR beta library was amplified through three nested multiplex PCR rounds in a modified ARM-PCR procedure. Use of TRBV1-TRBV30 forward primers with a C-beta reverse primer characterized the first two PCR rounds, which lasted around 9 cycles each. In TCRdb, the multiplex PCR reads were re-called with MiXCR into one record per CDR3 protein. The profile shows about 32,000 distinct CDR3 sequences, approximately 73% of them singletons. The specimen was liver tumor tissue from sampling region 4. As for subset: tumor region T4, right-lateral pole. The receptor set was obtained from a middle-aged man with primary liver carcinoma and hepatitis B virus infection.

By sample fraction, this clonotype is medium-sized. CDR3 loop: CAISERERETQYF. CDR3 bases: TGTGCCATCAGTGAGCGGGAGCGGGAGACCCAGTACTTC. The V gene is TRBV10-3, the J gene TRBJ2-5, with D possibly matching TRBD2 (6 bases). The germline V gene encodes CDR1 ENHRY and CDR2 SYGVKD. Trimming stripped 2 bases from V and 5 bases from J, with 9 bases between. The CDR3 covers 13 residues.

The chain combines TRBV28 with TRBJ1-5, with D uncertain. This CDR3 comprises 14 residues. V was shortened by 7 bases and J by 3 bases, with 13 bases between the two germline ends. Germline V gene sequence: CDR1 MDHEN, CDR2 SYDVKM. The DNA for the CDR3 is TGTGCCAGCAACCTCGGCGATGCCAATCAGCCCCAGCATTTT. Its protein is CASNLGDANQPQHF.

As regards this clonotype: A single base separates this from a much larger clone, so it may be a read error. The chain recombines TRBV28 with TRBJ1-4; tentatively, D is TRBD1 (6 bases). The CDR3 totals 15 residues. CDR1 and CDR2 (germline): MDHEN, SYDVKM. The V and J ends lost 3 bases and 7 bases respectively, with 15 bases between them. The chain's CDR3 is CASSLGHASSEKLFF. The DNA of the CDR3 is TGTGCCAGCAGTTTGGGACATGCCTCTAGTGAAAAACTGTTTTTT.

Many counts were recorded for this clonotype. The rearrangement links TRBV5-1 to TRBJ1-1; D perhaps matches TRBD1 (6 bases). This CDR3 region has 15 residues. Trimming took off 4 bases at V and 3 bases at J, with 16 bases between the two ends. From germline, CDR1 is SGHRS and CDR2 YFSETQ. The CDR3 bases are TGCGCCAGCAGCGTAAACAGGGTGGCGGACACTGAAGCTTTCTTT. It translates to CASSVNRVADTEAFF.

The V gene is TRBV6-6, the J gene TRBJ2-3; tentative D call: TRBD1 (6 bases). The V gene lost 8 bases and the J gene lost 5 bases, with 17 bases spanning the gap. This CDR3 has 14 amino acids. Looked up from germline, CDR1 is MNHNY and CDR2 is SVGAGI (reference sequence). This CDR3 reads CASGSIGGGDTQYF. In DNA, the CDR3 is TGTGCCAGCGGGTCTATAGGGGGTGGAGATACGCAGTATTTT.

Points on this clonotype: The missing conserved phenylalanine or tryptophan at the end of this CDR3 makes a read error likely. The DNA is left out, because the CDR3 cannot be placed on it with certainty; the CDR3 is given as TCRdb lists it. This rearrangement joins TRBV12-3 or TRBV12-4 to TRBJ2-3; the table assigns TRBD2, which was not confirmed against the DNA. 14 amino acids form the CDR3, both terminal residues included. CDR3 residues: CTSSLPSGWDTQNS.

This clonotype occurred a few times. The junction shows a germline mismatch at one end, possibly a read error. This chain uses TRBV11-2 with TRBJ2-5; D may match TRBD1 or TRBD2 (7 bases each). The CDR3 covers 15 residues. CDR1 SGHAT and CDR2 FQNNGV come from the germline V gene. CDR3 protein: CASSLRASGQETQYF. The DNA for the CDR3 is TGTGCCAGCAGCTTAAGGGCTAGCGGACAGGAGACCCAGTATTTC. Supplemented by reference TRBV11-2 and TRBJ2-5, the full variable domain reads EAGVAQSPRYKIIEKRQSVAFWCNPISGHATLYWYQQILGQGPKLLIQFQNNGVVDDSQLPKDRFSAERLKGVDSTLKIQPAKLEDSAVYLCASSLRASGQETQYFGPGTRLLVL.

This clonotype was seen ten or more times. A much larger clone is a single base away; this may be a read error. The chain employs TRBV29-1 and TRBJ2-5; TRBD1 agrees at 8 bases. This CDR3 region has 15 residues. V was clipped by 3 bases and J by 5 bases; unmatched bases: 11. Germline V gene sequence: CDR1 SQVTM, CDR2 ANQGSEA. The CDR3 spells CSVEGTGPPRETQYF. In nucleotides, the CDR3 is TGCAGCGTTGAGGGGACAGGACCTCCGAGGGAGACCCAGTACTTC.

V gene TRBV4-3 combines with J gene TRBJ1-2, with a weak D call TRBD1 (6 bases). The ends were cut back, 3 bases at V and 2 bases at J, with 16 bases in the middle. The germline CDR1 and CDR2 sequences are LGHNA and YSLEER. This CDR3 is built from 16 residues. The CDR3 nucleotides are TGCGCCAGCAGCCAGCCAGGGGCAGGGACGAACTATGGCTACACCTTC. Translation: CASSQPGAGTNYGYTF.

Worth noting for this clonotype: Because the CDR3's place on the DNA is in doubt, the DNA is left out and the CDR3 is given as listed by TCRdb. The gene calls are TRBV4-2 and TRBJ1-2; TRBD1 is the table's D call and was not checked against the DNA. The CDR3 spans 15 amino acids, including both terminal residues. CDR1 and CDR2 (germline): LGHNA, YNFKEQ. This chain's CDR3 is CAISQGARSPYGCTF.

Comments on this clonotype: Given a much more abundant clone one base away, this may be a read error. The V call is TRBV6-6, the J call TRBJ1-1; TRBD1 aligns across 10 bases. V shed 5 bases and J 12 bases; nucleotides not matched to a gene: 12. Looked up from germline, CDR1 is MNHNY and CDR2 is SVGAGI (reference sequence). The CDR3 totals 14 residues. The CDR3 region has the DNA TGTGCCAGCAGTGGGACAGGGGTAAGGACTGCGACTTTCTTT. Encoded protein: CASSGTGVRTATFF.

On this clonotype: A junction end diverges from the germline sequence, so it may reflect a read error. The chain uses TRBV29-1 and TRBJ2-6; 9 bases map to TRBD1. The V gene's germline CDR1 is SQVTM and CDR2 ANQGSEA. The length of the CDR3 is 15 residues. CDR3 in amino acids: CGVEGQGTGANLLTF. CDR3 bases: TGCGGCGTTGAAGGACAGGGGACTGGGGCCAACCTCCTGACTTTC.

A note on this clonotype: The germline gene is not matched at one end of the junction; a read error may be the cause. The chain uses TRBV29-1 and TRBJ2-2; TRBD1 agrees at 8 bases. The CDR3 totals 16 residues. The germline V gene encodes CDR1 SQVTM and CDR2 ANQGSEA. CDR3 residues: CSVEGLDRVGTGDLFF. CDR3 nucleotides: TGCAGTGTTGAAGGGTTGGACAGGGTGGGCACCGGGGATTTGTTTTTT.

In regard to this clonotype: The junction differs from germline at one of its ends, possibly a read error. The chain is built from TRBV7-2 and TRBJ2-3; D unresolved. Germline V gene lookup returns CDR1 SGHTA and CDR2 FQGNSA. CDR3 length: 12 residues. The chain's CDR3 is CASRSMQDAQYF. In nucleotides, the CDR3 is TGTGCCAGCAGGTCCATGCAAGATGCGCAGTATTTT. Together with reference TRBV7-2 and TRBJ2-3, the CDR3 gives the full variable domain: GAGVSQSPSNKVTEKGKDVELRCDPISGHTALYWYRQSLGQGLEFLIYFQGNSAPDKSGLPSDRFSAERTGGSVSTLTIQRTQQEDSAVYLCASRSMQDAQYFGPGTRLTVL.

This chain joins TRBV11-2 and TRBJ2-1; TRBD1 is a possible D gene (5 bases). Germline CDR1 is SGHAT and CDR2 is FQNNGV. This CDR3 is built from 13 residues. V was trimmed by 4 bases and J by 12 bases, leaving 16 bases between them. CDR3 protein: CASSSGIYTPQFF. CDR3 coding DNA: TGTGCCAGCAGCTCAGGGATATACACGCCGCAGTTCTTC.

CDR3 protein: CANRGALQETQYF. The CDR3 bases are TGCGCCAACAGGGGGGCACTCCAGGAGACCCAGTACTTC. The V call is TRBV5-1, the J call TRBJ2-5, with 8 bases identical to TRBD1. V shed 9 bases and J 5 bases; nucleotides not matched to a gene: 9. CDR3 length equals 13 residues. CDR1 SGHRS and CDR2 YFSETQ come from the germline V gene.

CDR3 loop: CARSTLAARTKNIQYF. The DNA for the CDR3 is TGCGCCAGAAGCACACTAGCGGCAAGGACAAAAAACATTCAGTACTTC. V is TRBV10-1 and J is TRBJ2-4, with 8 positions matching TRBD2. CDR3 size: 16 residues. Losses at the gene ends were 9 bases for V and 4 bases for J; bases not matched to a gene: 14. Germline V gives CDR1 WNHNN, CDR2 SYGVQD (reference sequence).

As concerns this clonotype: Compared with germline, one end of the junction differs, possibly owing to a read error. The CDR3 nucleotides are TGTAGCGTTGGCGGGGGGTGGGGGATGAGGACTGAAACTTTCTTT. This sequence encodes CSVGGGWGMRTETFF. The V and J genes are TRBV29-1 and TRBJ1-1, with TRBD1 as a possible D gene (5 bases). The CDR3 covers 15 residues. Germline CDR1 reads SQVTM; CDR2 reads ANQGSEA. Full variable domain (outside the CDR3, taken from reference TRBV29-1 and TRBJ1-1): SAVISQKPSRDICQRGTSLTIQCQVDSQVTMMFWYRQQPGQSLTLIATANQGSEATYESGFVIDKFPISRPNLTFSTLTVSNMSPEDSSIYLCSVGGGWGMRTETFFGQGTRLTVV.

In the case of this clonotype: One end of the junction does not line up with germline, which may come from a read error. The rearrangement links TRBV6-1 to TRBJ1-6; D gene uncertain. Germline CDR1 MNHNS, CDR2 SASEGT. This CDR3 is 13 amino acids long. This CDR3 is CSRSLKKNSPLHF. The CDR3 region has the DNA TGTTCCAGGAGCTTAAAGAAGAATTCACCCCTCCACTTT.

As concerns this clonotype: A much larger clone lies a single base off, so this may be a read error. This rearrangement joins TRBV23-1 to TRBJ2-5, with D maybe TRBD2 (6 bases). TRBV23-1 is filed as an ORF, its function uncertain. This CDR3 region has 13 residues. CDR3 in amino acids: CASTPGSGESQYF. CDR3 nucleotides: TGCGCCAGCACCCCAGGGTCGGGAGAGAGCCAGTACTTC.

CDR3 protein: CASSLRWTGEEEQYF. The CDR3 DNA reads TGTGCCAGCAGCTTACGATGGACGGGGGAAGAGGAGCAGTACTTC. The chain recombines TRBV11-2 with TRBJ2-7; D possibly corresponds to TRBD2 (6 bases). There are 15 residues in the CDR3. Trimming took off 2 bases at V and 7 bases at J, with 18 bases between the two ends. Germline assignment: CDR1 SGHAT and CDR2 FQNNGV.